This record covers a single T cell receptor beta chain. Antigen unknown. Attachment of unique molecular identifiers was made to individual cDNA molecules. TCRdb re-derived calls from the 5' RACE reads in MiXCR, one entry per CDR3 protein. Of 60,000 or so distinct CDR3 sequences detected, approximately 10% appear once; the ten largest clones hold roughly 4%. V dropped 5 bases and J dropped 4 bases, with 6 bases sitting between them. The CDR3 is 12 amino acids. The germline CDR1 and CDR2 sequences are LNHDA and SQIVND (reference sequence). The sample originates from a study of early T cells in non-severe SARS-CoV-2 infection. Study details: Alpha and beta chains were unpaired, from unsorted whole-blood bulk RNA.

Study-level points and caveats: In VDJdb matching, anti-spike CD8 responses were favored while private and CD4 specificities went missing.

The sequence was collected from an adult who was a healthcare worker with PCR-confirmed SARS-CoV-2 infection or an uninfected control (not recorded which). The rearrangement uses TRBV19 and TRBJ2-1; D might be TRBD1 (5 bases). The sample here was whole blood, taken at baseline. Here the CDR3 DNA reads TGTGCCAGTAGTTACAGGTACAATGAGCAGTTCTTC. This encodes CASSYRYNEQFF.